The 24 T cell receptor beta chains below all came from one sample that was sequenced in a study of CD4 T cells in relation to SARS-CoV-2 and coronaviruses. Libraries were prepared by immunoSEQ multiplex PCR; TCRdb keeps only in-frame clonotypes and omits some of them. The repertoire holds 15,000 to 20,000 clones, with around 78% as singletons. Before the COVID-19 pandemic, during about 2010-2018, CD4+ T cells were taken from unexposed donors. After 10 to 11 days of culture, CD4+ T cells were isolated. No cognate antigen is known for these TCRs. The sample was CD4+ T cells from PBMCs, cultured in vitro. These receptor sequences come from a human donor in good health.

The rearrangement joins TRBV18 to TRBJ1-6; no definite D call. The length of the CDR3 is 13 residues. From germline, CDR1 is KGHSH and CDR2 LQKENI. Trimming removed 3 bases at V and 6 bases at J, with 6 bases between. The CDR3 coding sequence is TGTGCCAGCTCACCGGACGGTAATTCACCCCTCCACTTT. Translating gives CASSPDGNSPLHF.

The chain recombines TRBV11-2 with TRBJ2-3; D remains ambiguous. The ends were cut back, 4 bases at V and 0 bases at J, with 2 bases in the middle. This CDR3 comprises 12 residues. Per the germline V gene, CDR1 is SGHAT and CDR2 is FQNNGV. The CDR3 reads CASSSSTDTQYF. Here the CDR3 DNA reads TGTGCCAGCAGCTCCAGCACAGATACGCAGTATTTT.

The V call is TRBV25-1, the J call TRBJ1-2; possible D gene TRBD1, 5 bases. Trimming stripped 1 base from V and 2 bases from J, with 8 bases between. Germline V lookup: CDR1 MGHDK, CDR2 SYGVNS. CDR3 length: 14 amino acids. Here the CDR3 reads CASSEFGGNYGYTF. DNA for the CDR3: TGTGCCAGCAGTGAATTTGGGGGGAACTATGGCTACACCTTC.

The chain links TRBV3-1 (or the pseudogene TRBV3-2) to TRBJ2-2; a possible D gene is TRBD1 (6 bases). This CDR3 is built from 16 residues. Trimming left V 5 bases short and J 1 base short, with 14 bases between. The germline V gene has CDR1 LGHDT and CDR2 YNNKEL (reference sequence). The CDR3 sequence is CASSFGGGVNTGELFF. CDR3 in DNA: TGTGCCAGCAGCTTCGGTGGGGGCGTGAACACCGGGGAGCTGTTTTTT.

The rearrangement links TRBV29-1 to TRBJ2-7, with D possibly matching TRBD1 (5 bases). Trimming left V 4 bases short and J 5 bases short, with 9 bases between. This CDR3 comprises 11 residues. Germline V CDR1 and CDR2: SQVTM, ANQGSEA. The CDR3: CSVGTTHEQYF. In DNA, the CDR3 is TGCAGCGTTGGGACAACCCACGAGCAGTACTTC.

This clone appeared once. The chain recombines TRBV7-8 with TRBJ2-7; D not certain. V lost 5 bases and J 6 bases, leaving 20 bases between the germline ends. Germline CDR1 reads SGHVS; CDR2 reads FQNEAQ. The CDR3 runs to 15 residues. CDR3 sequence (DNA): TGTGCCAGCAGCCCAGCGAATCGGCGGTTGGTCGAGCAGTACTTC. It specifies CASSPANRRLVEQYF.

The chain has TRBV6-1 and TRBJ2-1; D may be TRBD1 (6 bases). Germline V gives CDR1 MNHNS, CDR2 SASEGT. V was clipped by 3 bases and J by 0 bases, with 24 bases between them. This CDR3 is 20 amino acids long. CDR3 bases: TGTGCCAGCAGTGACCTCATTTGGGTTTGGGGGCATGACTCCTACAATGAGCAGTTCTTC. Its protein product is CASSDLIWVWGHDSYNEQFF.

V and J are TRBV24-1 and TRBJ2-7, with 12 positions matching TRBD2. This CDR3 has 18 amino acids. The V gene's germline CDR1 is KGHDR and CDR2 SFDVKD. V lost 3 bases, J lost 4 bases, and 12 bases stayed unmatched. The CDR3 protein is CATSDPRTSGTEVYEQYF. CDR3 sequence (DNA): TGTGCCACCAGTGATCCCAGGACTAGCGGGACGGAGGTTTACGAGCAGTACTTC.

This chain links TRBV5-1 with TRBJ2-2; a possible D gene is TRBD2 (6 bases). CDR1 is SGHRS, CDR2 YFSETQ, per germline. V lost 0 bases and J 5 bases, leaving 14 bases between the germline ends. The CDR3 is 16 residues long. CDR3 amino acids: CASSLEYGRPTGELFF. In DNA, the CDR3 is TGCGCCAGCAGCTTGGAATACGGGAGACCGACCGGGGAGCTGTTTTTT.

This sequence joins TRBV30 and TRBJ1-5; D perhaps matches TRBD1 (5 bases). Germline assignment: CDR1 GTSNPN and CDR2 SVGIG (reference sequence). The CDR3 totals 14 residues. Trimming stripped 3 bases from V and 1 base from J, with 10 bases between. CDR3 sequence: CAWSGTGSNQPQHF. The CDR3 coding sequence is TGTGCCTGGAGCGGGACGGGAAGCAATCAGCCCCAGCATTTT. Filled out from reference TRBV30 and TRBJ1-5, the complete variable domain reads SQTIHQWPATLVQPVGSPLSLECTVEGTSNPNLYWYRQAAGRGLQLLFYSVGIGQISSEVPQNLSASRPQDRQFILSSKKLLLSDSGFYLCAWSGTGSNQPQHFGDGTRLSIL.

The chain combines TRBV19 with TRBJ1-5; tentatively, D is TRBD1 (5 bases). V was pared by 4 bases and J by 2 bases, with 12 bases between. This CDR3 has 15 residues. Per germline, CDR1 LNHDA and CDR2 SQIVND (reference sequence). The CDR3 DNA sequence: TGTGCCAGTAGTAGGGGGGGTTTGGGCAATCAGCCCCAGCATTTT. Encoded protein: CASSRGGLGNQPQHF. Combining the CDR3 with reference TRBV19 and TRBJ1-5 gives the whole variable domain DGGITQSPKYLFRKEGQNVTLSCEQNLNHDAMYWYRQDPGQGLRLIYYSQIVNDFQKGDIAEGYSVSREKKESFPLTVTSAQKNPTAFYLCASSRGGLGNQPQHFGDGTRLSIL.

This clone was seen once. The chain is built from TRBV9 and TRBJ2-1; D unclear. This CDR3 has 11 amino acids. Germline CDR1 is SGDLS and CDR2 is YYNGEE. V lost 3 bases, J lost 5 bases, and 3 bases lay in between. The DNA for the CDR3 is TGTGCCAGCAGCGCTCACAATGAGCAGTTCTTC. Protein: CASSAHNEQFF.

The chain has TRBV18 and TRBJ2-2; 7 nucleotides align to TRBD1. Germline V gene sequence: CDR1 KGHSH, CDR2 LQKENI. This CDR3 region has 15 residues. Unmatched junction bases numbered 7, after V lost 5 bases and J lost 4 bases. CDR3 sequence reads: CASSTDRQGTGELFF. The DNA for the CDR3 is TGTGCCAGCTCAACCGACCGACAGGGCACCGGGGAGCTGTTTTTT.

The gene calls are TRBV9 and TRBJ2-7; TRBD1 is a possible D gene (6 bases). Germline V gene sequence: CDR1 SGDLS, CDR2 YYNGEE. V lost 4 bases and J lost 0, with 17 bases in between. This CDR3 contains 16 residues. The CDR3 region is CASSPRGQGTSYEQYF. CDR3 bases: TGTGCCAGCAGCCCCAGAGGCCAGGGGACCTCCTACGAGCAGTACTTC.

DNA for the CDR3: TGTGCCAGCAGCGTCAACTTAGGACAGACGAACACCGGGGAGCTGTTTTTT. Its protein is CASSVNLGQTNTGELFF. The rearrangement links TRBV7-9 to TRBJ2-2; TRBD1 might be the D (6 bases). The V end lost 5 bases, the J end lost 0 bases, and 16 bases lay between the germline ends. CDR1 is SEHNR and CDR2 is FQNEAQ in the germline V gene (reference sequence). This CDR3 has 17 amino acids.

V gene TRBV5-1 combines with J gene TRBJ1-1; weak D call: TRBD1 (6 bases). CDR3 length: 15 residues. The V gene lost 0 bases and the J gene lost 3 bases, with 12 bases spanning the gap. Germline values: CDR1 SGHRS, CDR2 YFSETQ. The CDR3 DNA follows: TGCGCCAGCAGCTTGGATGGGGGGCGCGACACTGAAGCTTTCTTT. Translating gives CASSLDGGRDTEAFF. Together with reference TRBV5-1 and TRBJ1-1, the CDR3 gives the full variable domain: KAGVTQTPRYLIKTRGQQVTLSCSPISGHRSVSWYQQTPGQGLQFLFEYFSETQRNKGNFPGRFSGRQFSNSRSEMNVSTLELGDSALYLCASSLDGGRDTEAFFGQGTRLTVV.

This chain uses TRBV5-1 with TRBJ1-1, with D possibly matching TRBD1 (6 bases). CDR1 is SGHRS, CDR2 YFSETQ, per germline. The CDR3 sequence is 13 residues long. Trimming stripped 4 bases from V and 5 bases from J, with 12 bases between. The CDR3 here is CASSLRRGTEAFF. The CDR3, as DNA: TGCGCCAGCAGCCTGAGGAGGGGGACTGAAGCTTTCTTT.

This clone was counted only a few times. The rearrangement uses TRBV19 and TRBJ1-4; no clear D. Trimming shortened V by 5 bases and J by 5 bases, and 3 bases separated the two germline ends. CDR3 length: 11 residues. Germline V lookup: CDR1 LNHDA, CDR2 SQIVND (reference sequence). The CDR3 reads CASSENEKLFF. In DNA, the CDR3 is TGTGCCAGTAGTGAAAATGAAAAACTGTTTTTT.

The V and J genes are TRBV10-3 and TRBJ2-1, with 14 bases aligning to TRBD2. The CDR3 runs 14 residues. Trimming took 6 bases from V and 8 from J; bases not matched to a gene: 3. Germline V gene sequence: CDR1 ENHRY, CDR2 SYGVKD. This chain's CDR3 is CAISPGLAGDEQFF. The DNA of the CDR3 is TGTGCCATCAGCCCGGGACTAGCGGGAGATGAGCAGTTCTTC.

The chain is built from TRBV5-1 and TRBJ2-5; D possibly corresponds to TRBD1 (6 bases). V was cut by 4 bases and J by 2 bases, with 15 bases left in between. In germline, CDR1 is SGHRS, CDR2 YFSETQ. The CDR3 loop spans 15 amino acids. Here the CDR3 reads CASSGGGPQQETQYF. The CDR3 DNA reads TGCGCCAGCAGCGGGGGCGGGCCGCAACAAGAGACCCAGTACTTC.

The chain recombines TRBV4-1 with TRBJ1-1; D ambiguous. Germline CDR1 MGHRA, CDR2 YSYEKL. The CDR3 spans 16 residues. The germline V and J ends were trimmed by 7 bases and 1 base, with 19 bases remaining between them. Here the CDR3 DNA reads TGCGCCAGCACCTACTTCACGGACCGGGCGAACACTGAAGCTTTCTTT. Amino acids: CASTYFTDRANTEAFF.

The rearrangement links TRBV7-8 to TRBJ2-7; tentative D call: TRBD2 (5 bases). With 1 base removed from V and 3 bases from J, the gap between germline ends came to 7 bases. Germline CDR1 SGHVS, CDR2 FQNEAQ. The CDR3 covers 13 residues. DNA of the CDR3: TGTGCCAGCAGCTTAGGGACTCTCTACGAGCAGTACTTC. Amino acids: CASSLGTLYEQYF.

This sequence joins TRBV6-5 and TRBJ2-1; D perhaps matches TRBD2 (6 bases). Trimming removed 7 bases from V and 6 bases from J, with 19 bases in between. The CDR3 extends over 15 amino acids. Germline assignment: CDR1 MNHEY and CDR2 SVGAGI. This chain's CDR3 is CASNLASESLNEQFF. The CDR3, as DNA: TGTGCCAGCAATTTGGCTAGCGAGAGTCTCAATGAGCAGTTCTTC.

This clone was detected once. The chain has TRBV19 and TRBJ1-4; D possibly corresponds to TRBD1 (5 bases). V lost 3 bases to trimming and J lost 3 bases, with 14 bases between them. In germline, CDR1 is LNHDA, CDR2 SQIVND (reference sequence). This CDR3 is 16 amino acids long. CDR3: CASSIPRQNANEKLFF. DNA for the CDR3: TGTGCCAGTAGTATCCCGCGACAGAACGCTAATGAAAAACTGTTTTTT.